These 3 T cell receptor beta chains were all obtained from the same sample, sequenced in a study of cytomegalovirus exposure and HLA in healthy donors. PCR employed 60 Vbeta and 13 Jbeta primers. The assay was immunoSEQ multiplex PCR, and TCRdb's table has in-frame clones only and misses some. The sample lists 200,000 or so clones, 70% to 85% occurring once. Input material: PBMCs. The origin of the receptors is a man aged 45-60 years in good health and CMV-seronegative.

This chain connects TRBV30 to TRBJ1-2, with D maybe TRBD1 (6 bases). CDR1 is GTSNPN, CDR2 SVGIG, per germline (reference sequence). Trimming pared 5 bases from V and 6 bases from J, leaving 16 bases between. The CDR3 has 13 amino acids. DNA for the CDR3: TGTGCCTGGGGGGGCGGTGGAGGAGATGGCTACACCTTC. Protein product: CAWGGGGGDGYTF.

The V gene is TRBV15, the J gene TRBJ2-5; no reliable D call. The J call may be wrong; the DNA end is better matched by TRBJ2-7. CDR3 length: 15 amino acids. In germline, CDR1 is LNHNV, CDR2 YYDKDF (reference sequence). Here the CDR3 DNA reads TGTGCCACCAGCAGAGATATGGCGGTAACCTACGAGCAGTACTTC. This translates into CATSRDMAVTYEQYF.

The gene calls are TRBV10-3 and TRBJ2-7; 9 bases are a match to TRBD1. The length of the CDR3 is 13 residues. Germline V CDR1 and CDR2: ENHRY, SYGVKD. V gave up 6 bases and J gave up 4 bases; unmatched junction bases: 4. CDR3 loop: CAISGGTGYEQYF. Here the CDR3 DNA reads TGTGCCATCAGCGGGGGGACAGGGTACGAGCAGTACTTC.